The clone carrying this TCR beta chain was counted a few times. Its target is unknown. Sequencing used immunoSEQ multiplex PCR; TCRdb keeps in-frame clones, though not all of them. Of about 97,000 clones in the sample, roughly 84% are singletons; the top ten hold 16%. These data originate in a study of T cell responses to AZD1222 COVID-19 vaccine. Study-level points and caveats: Clonal diversity was possibly underestimated; the donors were predominantly white British and more often female. Of the AZD1222 recipients, only 5 to 7 were seropositive at baseline.

Trimming stripped 4 bases from V and 7 bases from J, with 11 bases between. Per germline, CDR1 SQVTM and CDR2 ANQGSEA. The CDR3 extends over 11 amino acids. The sample here was peripheral blood, taken on day 0 of AZD1222 vaccination. The chain employs TRBV29-1 and TRBJ2-7; D possibly matches TRBD1 or TRBD2 (6 bases each). This receptor was identified in an adult in good health. CDR3 protein: CSVGGAGEQYF. The CDR3, as DNA: TGCAGCGTTGGGGGGGCTGGTGAGCAGTACTTC.